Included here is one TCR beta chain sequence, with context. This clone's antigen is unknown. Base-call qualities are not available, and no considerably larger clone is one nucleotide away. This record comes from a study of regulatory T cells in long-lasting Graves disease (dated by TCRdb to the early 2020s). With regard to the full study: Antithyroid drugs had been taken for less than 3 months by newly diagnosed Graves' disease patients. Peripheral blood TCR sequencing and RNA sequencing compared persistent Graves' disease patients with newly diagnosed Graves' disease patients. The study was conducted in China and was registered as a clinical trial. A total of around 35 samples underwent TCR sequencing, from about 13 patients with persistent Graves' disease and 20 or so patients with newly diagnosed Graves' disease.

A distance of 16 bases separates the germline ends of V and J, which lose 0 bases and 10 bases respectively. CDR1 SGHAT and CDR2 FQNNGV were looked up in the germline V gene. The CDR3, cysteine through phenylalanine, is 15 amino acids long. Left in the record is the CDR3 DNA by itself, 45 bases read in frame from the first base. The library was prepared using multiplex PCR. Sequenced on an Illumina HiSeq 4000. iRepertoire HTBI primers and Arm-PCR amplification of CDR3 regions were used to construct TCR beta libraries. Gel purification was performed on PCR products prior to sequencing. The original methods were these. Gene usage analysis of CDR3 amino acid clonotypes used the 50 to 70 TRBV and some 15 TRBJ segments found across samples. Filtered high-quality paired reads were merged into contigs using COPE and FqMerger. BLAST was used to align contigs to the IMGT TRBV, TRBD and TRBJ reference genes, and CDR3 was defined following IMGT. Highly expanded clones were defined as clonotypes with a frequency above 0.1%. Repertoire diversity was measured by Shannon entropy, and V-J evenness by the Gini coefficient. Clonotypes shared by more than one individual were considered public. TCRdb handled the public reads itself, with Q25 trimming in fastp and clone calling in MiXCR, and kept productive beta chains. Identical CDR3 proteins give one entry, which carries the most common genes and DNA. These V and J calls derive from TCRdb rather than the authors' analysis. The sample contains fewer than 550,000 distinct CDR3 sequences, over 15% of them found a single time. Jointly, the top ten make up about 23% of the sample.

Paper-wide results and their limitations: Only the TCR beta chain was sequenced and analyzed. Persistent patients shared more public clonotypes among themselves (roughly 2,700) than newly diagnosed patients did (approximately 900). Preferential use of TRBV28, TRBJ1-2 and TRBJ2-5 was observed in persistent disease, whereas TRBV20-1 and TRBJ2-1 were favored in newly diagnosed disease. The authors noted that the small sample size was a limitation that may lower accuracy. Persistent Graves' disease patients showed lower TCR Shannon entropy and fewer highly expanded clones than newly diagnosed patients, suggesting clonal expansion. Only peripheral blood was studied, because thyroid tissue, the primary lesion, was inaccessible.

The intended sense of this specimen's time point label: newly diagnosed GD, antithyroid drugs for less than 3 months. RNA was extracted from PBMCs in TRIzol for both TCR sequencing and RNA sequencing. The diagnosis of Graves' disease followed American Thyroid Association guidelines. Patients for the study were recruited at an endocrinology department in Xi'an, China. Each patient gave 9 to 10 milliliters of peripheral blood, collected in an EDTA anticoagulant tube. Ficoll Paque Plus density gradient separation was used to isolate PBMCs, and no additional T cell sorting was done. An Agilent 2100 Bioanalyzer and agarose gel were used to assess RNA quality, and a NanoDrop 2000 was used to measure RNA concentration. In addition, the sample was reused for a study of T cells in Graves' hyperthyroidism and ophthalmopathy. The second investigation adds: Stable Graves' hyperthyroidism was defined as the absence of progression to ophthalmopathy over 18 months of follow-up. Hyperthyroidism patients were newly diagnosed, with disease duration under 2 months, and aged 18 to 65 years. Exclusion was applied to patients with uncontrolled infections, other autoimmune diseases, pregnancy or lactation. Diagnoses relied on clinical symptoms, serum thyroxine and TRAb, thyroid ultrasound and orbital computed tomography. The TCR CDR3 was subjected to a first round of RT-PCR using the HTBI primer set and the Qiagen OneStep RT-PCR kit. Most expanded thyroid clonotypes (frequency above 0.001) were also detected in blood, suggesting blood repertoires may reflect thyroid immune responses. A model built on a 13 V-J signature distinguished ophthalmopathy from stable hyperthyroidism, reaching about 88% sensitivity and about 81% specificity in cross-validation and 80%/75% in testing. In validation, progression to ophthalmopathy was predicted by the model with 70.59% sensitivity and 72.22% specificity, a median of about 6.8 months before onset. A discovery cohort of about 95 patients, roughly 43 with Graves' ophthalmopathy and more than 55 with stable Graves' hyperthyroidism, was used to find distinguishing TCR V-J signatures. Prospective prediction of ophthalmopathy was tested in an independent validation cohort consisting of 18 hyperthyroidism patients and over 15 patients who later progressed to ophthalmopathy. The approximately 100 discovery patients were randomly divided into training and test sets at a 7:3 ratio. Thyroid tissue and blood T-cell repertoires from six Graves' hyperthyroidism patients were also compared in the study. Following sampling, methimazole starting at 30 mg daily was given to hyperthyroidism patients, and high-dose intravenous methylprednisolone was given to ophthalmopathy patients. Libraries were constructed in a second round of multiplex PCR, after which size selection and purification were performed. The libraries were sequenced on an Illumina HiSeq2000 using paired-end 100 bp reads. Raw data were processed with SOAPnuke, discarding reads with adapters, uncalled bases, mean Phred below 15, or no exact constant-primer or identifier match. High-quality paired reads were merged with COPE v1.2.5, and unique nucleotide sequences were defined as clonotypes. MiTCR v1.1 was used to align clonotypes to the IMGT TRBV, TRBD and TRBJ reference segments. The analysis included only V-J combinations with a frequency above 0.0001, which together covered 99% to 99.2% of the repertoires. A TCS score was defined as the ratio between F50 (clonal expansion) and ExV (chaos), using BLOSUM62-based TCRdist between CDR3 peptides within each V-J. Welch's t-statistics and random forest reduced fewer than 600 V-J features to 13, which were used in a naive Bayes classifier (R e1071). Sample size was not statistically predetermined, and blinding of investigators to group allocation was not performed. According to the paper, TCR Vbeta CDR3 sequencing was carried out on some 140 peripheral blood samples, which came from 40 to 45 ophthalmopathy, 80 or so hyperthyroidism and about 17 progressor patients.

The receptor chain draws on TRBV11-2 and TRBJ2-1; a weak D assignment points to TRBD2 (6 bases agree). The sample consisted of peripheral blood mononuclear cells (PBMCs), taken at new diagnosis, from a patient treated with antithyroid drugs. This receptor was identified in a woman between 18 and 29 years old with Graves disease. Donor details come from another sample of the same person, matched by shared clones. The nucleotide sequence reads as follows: TGTGCCAGCAGCTTAGATTGGCAGGACTACTACGAGCAGTTCTTC. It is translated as CASSLDWQDYYEQFF.